One TCR beta chain is described in this entry. Its specific antigen is unknown. Base qualities are not provided; no much larger clone lies one nucleotide away. This entry is derived from a study of CD8+ T cells in alopecia areata (dated by TCRdb to 2016 to 2019). About the study as a whole: Treated patients were enrolled in an open-label pilot trial of oral tofacitinib at 5 to 10 mg twice daily for moderate-to-severe alopecia areata. RNA was obtained with the PAXgene miRNA kit for fixed scalp, the miRNeasy kit for PBMCs, and the RNeasy kit for mouse skin. TCRbeta CDR3 regions were amplified by immunoSEQ multiplex PCR with 35 Vbeta forward and 13 Jbeta reverse primers. Patients stayed on tofacitinib for 6 to 18 months and then had 6 months of follow-up off drug so that delayed response and recurrence could be assessed. To study T cell clonal expansion in alopecia areata, the researchers applied high-throughput TCRbeta sequencing to both the C3H/HeJ mouse model and human patients. On the human side, TCRbeta sequencing was run on scalp tissue and on sorted CD4+ and CD8+ peripheral blood T cells from healthy controls and from alopecia areata patients with either patchy or totalis/universalis disease. Patients on tofacitinib were biopsied at baseline and after 4 and 24 weeks of treatment, and several of the patients also had a later scalp biopsy. Scalp clonality was compared among normal scalp (n=4), patchy alopecia areata scalp (n=8), and alopecia totalis/universalis scalp (n=8). Overall study results and their limits: Compared with normal scalp, lesional scalp, particularly in alopecia totalis/universalis, had higher clonality and more expanded CD8+ clones, which suggests antigenic drive. Unlike mouse skin, where gammadelta T cells dominate, normal human skin contains resident alphabeta T cells that get sequenced too, which complicates analysis of the scalp TCR repertoire. TCR sequences shared between patients were less clear than in mice, possibly partly because of HLA diversity in the patient population.

V loses 1 base, J loses 5 bases, and the germline ends lie 8 bases apart. CDR1 and CDR2 were assigned from the germline V gene as MGHRA and YSYEKL. Its CDR3 holds 13 amino acids, cysteine through phenylalanine. The read is trimmed to its CDR3 DNA, 39 bases read in frame from base 1. Lesional scalp punch biopsies and peripheral blood were collected from alopecia areata patients. PBMCs were isolated by density centrifugation and stained for CD3, CD4 and CD8, after which CD4+ and CD8+ T cells were sorted on a FACSAria. The library relied on the immunoSEQ multiplex PCR assay. RNA was extracted from all samples and reverse transcribed into cDNA, which served as template for TCR sequencing. SuperScript III was used for first-strand cDNA synthesis, primed with a 2:1 mix of oligo-dT and random hexamers. A synthetic immune receptor repertoire was used to measure amplification bias, and any remaining bias was corrected computationally. Per the source publication's procedure: Raw reads were preprocessed to remove errors, and CDR3 was defined according to IMGT conventions as the region from the conserved cysteine to phenylalanine. Clonality was computed by normalizing Shannon entropy by log2 of the number of productive unique TCRs and subtracting the result from 1. Whether scalp clones were CD4 or CD8 was inferred by matching scalp TCRbeta sequences against CD4 and CD8 repertoires sorted from blood. Entries here come from immuneACCESS through TCRdb and include only in-frame sequences with V and J called. Some clones fail to appear in such tables; in the studies checked, an unresolved V gene covers under half of the shortfall, and the cause of the remainder is unknown. From that table come the V and J calls and clone size; the DNA was used to work out D and trimming. This sample comprises approximately 89,000 clones, nearly 45% of them detected only once. In total, the top ten clones hold almost 0.8% of the sample.

The receptor's source is a human donor with alopecia areata. In this chain, TRBV4-1 is recombined with TRBJ2-5, with the D segment identity uncertain. The sample consisted of CD4+ T cells sorted from blood. Read as DNA, the sequence is TGCGCCAGCAGCCAAGCTGGGATGGAGACCCAGTACTTC. This encodes CASSQAGMETQYF.